Sequencing of this T cell receptor beta chain was carried out in a study of blood T cell repertoires in COVID-19. Study-wide background: The samples span acute and convalescent COVID-19 from the United States, Italy and Spain. T cells, B-cell-depleted T cells, or PBMCs provided the cDNA or gDNA that served as material.

The CDR3 consists of 12 residues. The V and J ends lost 6 bases and 11 bases respectively, with 16 bases between them. Germline loops: CDR1 ENHRY, CDR2 SYGVKD. In the original processing: Cell counts per sample came from amplifying reference gene primers. Some clones are missing from TCRdb's copy, which holds only in-frame ones; the method was immunoSEQ multiplex PCR. V, J and clone size derive from that table, while D and trimming were established from the DNA sequence. The profile shows about 190,000 clones, 75% to 85% of them singletons. The receptor comes from a man in his 60s with acute or convalescent COVID-19. The chain has TRBV10-3 and TRBJ1-1, with D possibly TRBD1 on 6 matching bases. Sample: peripheral blood. The CDR3 DNA follows: TGTGCCATCAGCGGGGACAAATTATTCGCTTTCTTT. It encodes CAISGDKLFAFF.